This T cell receptor (beta chain) was documented in a study of CD8+ T cells in alopecia areata. Study information: At a dose of 5 to 10 mg twice daily, oral tofacitinib was given to treated patients. Tofacitinib treatment spanned 6 to 18 months, with 6 months off drug afterward. Regarding the study as a whole: Sequencing of scalp samples also includes resident alphabeta T cells from normal skin. Higher clonality and more expanded CD8+ clones appeared in lesional than normal scalp.

Extracted from the samples, RNA was reverse transcribed into cDNA to serve as the sequencing template. Using immunoSEQ multiplex PCR, the repertoire was profiled, and TCRdb retains in-frame clones only, with some absent. Among approximately 43,000 clones listed, under 70% were seen once. On this clone itself: The antigen remains undetermined.

With 3 bases removed from V and 0 bases from J, the gap between germline ends came to 11 bases. Germline lookup yields CDR1 GTSNPN and CDR2 SVGIG (reference sequence). The CDR3 is 15 residues long. Documented treatment: oral pan-JAK inhibitor, 5-10 mg twice daily. Material: CD8+ T cells sorted from blood, obtained at week 4, from a patient treated with tofacitinib. This receptor was taken from a human donor with alopecia areata. The chain is built from TRBV30 and TRBJ2-2, with D tentatively TRBD1 or TRBD2 (5 bases each). The CDR3 here is CAWSGAGANTGELFF. Here the CDR3 DNA reads TGTGCCTGGAGCGGGGCAGGCGCGAACACCGGGGAGCTGTTTTTT.